This entry features one T cell receptor beta chain sequence. No antigen is known for it. This CDR3 has 14 amino acids. Germline V gene lookup returns CDR1 MNHEY and CDR2 SVGEGT. TCRdb reprocessed the 5' RACE reads; each CDR3 protein has one entry and no DNA is given. The repertoire table contains 500,000 to 700,000 distinct CDR3 sequences. This entry belongs to a study of T cells expressing NK-cell markers. Broader study findings: These clonotypes, the leaders elsewhere, also led the CD3+CD56-NKG2C+ fraction in a few donors. Of the CD8+ T cells in a handful of donors, roughly 1.0-7.0% belonged to dominant NKG2C+ clonotypes.

This chain links TRBV6-2 or TRBV6-3 with TRBJ1-1. The source material was blood T cells: a sorted CD56 or NKG2C T cell subset, CD4+ or CD8+ T cells, or bulk PBMC T cells (not recorded which). The source of this sequence is a young man in good health. CDR3 loop: CASSYGTLNTEAFF.